The clone carrying this T cell receptor beta chain was recorded a few times. Its target is not known. Unique molecular identifiers were present on the cDNA, and a universal primer site came from template switching. TCRdb called the 5' RACE reads again in MiXCR, with one record for every CDR3 protein. In the table there are about 250,000 distinct CDR3 sequences, 6% to 8% of which are singletons. Every donor was a healthy Caucasian. The sample belongs to a study of identical twins. Broader study findings: Researchers reported excess low generation probability among twin-shared out-of-frame alpha sequences. Fewer insertions characterized abundant cord blood beta clonotypes, whereas memory repertoires showed none.

The V gene's germline CDR1 is MNHNS and CDR2 SASEGT. V lost 4 bases to trimming and J lost 5 bases, with 9 bases between them. The CDR3 consists of 13 residues. This same sample was also taken into another study, of yellow fever vaccine responses in identical twins.

Sequenced input: CD8+ T cells sorted from blood. The sequence derives from a young woman in good health. The V and J genes are TRBV6-1 and TRBJ2-1; TRBD1 is a possible D gene (6 bases). This CDR3 is CASSGDRHNEQFF. The CDR3 nucleotides read TGTGCCAGCAGTGGCGACAGGCACAATGAGCAGTTCTTC.